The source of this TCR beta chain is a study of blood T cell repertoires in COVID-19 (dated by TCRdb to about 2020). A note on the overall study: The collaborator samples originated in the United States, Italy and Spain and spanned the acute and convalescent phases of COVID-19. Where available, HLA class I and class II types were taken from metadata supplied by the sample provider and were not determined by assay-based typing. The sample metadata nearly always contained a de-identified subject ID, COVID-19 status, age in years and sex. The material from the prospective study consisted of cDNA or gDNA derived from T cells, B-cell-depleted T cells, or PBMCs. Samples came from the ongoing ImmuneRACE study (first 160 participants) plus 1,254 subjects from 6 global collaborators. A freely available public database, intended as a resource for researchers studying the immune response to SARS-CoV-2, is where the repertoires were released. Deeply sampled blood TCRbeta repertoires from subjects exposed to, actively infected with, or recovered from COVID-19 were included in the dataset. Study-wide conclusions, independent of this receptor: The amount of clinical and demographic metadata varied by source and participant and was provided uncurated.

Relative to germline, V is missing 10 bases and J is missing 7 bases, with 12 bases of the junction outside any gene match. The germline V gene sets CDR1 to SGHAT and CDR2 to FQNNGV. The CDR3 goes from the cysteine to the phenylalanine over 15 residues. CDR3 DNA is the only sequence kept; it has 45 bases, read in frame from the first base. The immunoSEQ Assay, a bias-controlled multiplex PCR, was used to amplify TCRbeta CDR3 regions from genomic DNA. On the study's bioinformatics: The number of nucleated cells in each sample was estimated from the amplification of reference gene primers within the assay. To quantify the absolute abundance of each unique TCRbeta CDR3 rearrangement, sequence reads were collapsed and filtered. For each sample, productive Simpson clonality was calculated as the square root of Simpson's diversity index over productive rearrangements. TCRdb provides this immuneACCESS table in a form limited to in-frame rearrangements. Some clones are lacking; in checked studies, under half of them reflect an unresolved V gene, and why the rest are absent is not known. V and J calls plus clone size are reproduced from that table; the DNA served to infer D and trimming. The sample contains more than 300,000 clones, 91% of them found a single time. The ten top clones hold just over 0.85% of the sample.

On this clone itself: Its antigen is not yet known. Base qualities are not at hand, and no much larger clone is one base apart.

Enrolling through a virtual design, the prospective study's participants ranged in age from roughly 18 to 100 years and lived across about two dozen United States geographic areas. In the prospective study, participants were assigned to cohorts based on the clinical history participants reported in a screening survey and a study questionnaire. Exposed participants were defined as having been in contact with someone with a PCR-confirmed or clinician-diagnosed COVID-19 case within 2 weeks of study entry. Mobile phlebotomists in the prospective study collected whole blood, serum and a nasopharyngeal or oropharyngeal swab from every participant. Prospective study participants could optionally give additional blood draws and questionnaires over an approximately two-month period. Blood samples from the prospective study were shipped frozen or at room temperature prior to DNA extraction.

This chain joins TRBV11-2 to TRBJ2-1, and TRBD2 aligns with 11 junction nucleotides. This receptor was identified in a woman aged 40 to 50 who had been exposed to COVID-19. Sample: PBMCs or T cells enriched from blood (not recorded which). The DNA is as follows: TGTGCCACTGGAGCCGTAGCGGGGGGGAGTAATGAGCAGTTCTTC. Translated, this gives CATGAVAGGSNEQFF.